The 15 T cell receptor beta chains presented below share a single source sample, sequenced in a study of control samples from healthy donors and cancer patients. Clones were sequenced by immunoSEQ multiplex PCR, and TCRdb holds only the in-frame ones, with some missing. The data hold 120,000 or so clones, with roughly 86% observed a single time. The sequencing input was blood. The receptors were sampled from a man aged 55-75 years in good health.

The rearrangement joins TRBV24-1 to TRBJ1-5, with a weak D call TRBD1 (5 bases). Germline V gives CDR1 KGHDR, CDR2 SFDVKD. Trimming left V 3 bases short and J 5 bases short, with 16 bases between. The CDR3 is 16 amino acids. CDR3 amino acids: CATSDRRRGVDQPQHF. CDR3 nucleotides: TGTGCCACCAGTGATCGAAGGAGAGGGGTAGATCAGCCCCAGCATTTT.

The chain employs TRBV10-2 and TRBJ1-5, with 8 positions matching TRBD1. V lost 6 bases and J lost 0; bases outside the gene matches: 10. This CDR3 has 17 amino acids. Looked up from germline, CDR1 is WSHSY and CDR2 is SAAADI. The CDR3 region has the DNA TGCGCCAGCAGCCGTGGGACAGGTCCTTATAGCAATCAGCCCCAGCATTTT. It yields the protein CASSRGTGPYSNQPQHF.

The table lists this clone with a count of one. This rearrangement joins TRBV7-2 to TRBJ1-3; D not resolved. Germline loops: CDR1 SGHTA, CDR2 FQGNSA. Trimming took 1 base from V and 4 from J, leaving 11 bases between them. The CDR3 is made up of 15 amino acids. DNA for the CDR3: TGTGCCAGCAGCTTAGAGGGAGGGTTGGGAAACACCATATATTTT. It is translated as CASSLEGGLGNTIYF.

This chain connects TRBV7-2 to TRBJ2-7; TRBD1 matches at 8 bases. Trimming removed 2 bases from V and 6 bases from J; junction bases left unmatched: 3. The V gene's germline CDR1 is SGHTA and CDR2 FQGNSA. The CDR3 runs to 13 residues. CDR3 in amino acids: CASSLIDRGEQYF. The CDR3 DNA follows: TGTGCCAGCAGCTTAATCGACAGGGGCGAGCAGTACTTC.

The rearrangement links TRBV6-5 to TRBJ2-2; TRBD1 is a possible D gene (5 bases). V was clipped by 2 bases and J by 2 bases, with 9 bases between them. Germline loops: CDR1 MNHEY, CDR2 SVGAGI. The CDR3 sequence is 15 residues long. Here the CDR3 reads CASSYNRPNTGELFF. In DNA, the CDR3 is TGTGCCAGCAGTTACAACAGGCCCAACACCGGGGAGCTGTTTTTT.

The rearrangement uses TRBV18 and TRBJ1-2; a weak D match, TRBD1 (5 bases). This CDR3 is 12 amino acids long. From germline, CDR1 is KGHSH and CDR2 LQKENI. Trimming took off 2 bases at V and 8 bases at J, with 9 bases between the two ends. The CDR3 DNA reads TGTGCCAGCTCACCAGTGGGGGTAGGCTACACCTTC. It translates to CASSPVGVGYTF.

The chain uses TRBV7-9 and TRBJ2-1; no reliable D call. The germline V gene encodes CDR1 SEHNR and CDR2 FQNEAQ (reference sequence). The ends were cut back, 1 base at V and 10 bases at J, with 11 bases in the middle. This CDR3 has 13 amino acids. The CDR3 is CASSLVGFDEQFF. The CDR3 DNA follows: TGTGCCAGCAGCTTAGTAGGGTTCGACGAGCAGTTCTTC.

CDR3 DNA sequence: TGTGCCAGCAGCCGGGACAAGGATCAGCCCCAGCATTTT. As protein: CASSRDKDQPQHF. The rearrangement uses TRBV2 and TRBJ1-5; maybe TRBD1 (6 bases). V was shortened by 6 bases and J by 5 bases, with 11 bases between the two germline ends. CDR1 and CDR2 (germline): SNHLY, FYNNEI. The CDR3 runs 13 residues.

The genes are TRBV27 and TRBJ1-4, with TRBD1 matching over 10 bases. V trimming: 4 bases; J trimming: 8 bases; junction bases outside the gene matches: 7. The CDR3 covers 15 residues. Germline V lookup: CDR1 MNHEY, CDR2 SMNVEV (reference sequence). DNA of the CDR3: TGTGCCAGCAGTTCTCGGGACAGGGGAAGCGAAAAACTGTTTTTT. Protein sequence: CASSSRDRGSEKLFF.

A single count supports this clone. V usage is TRBV2 and J usage is TRBJ2-3, with 7 bases fitting TRBD1. CDR1 SNHLY and CDR2 FYNNEI come from the germline V gene. The ends lost 3 bases at V and 4 bases at J; junction bases unmatched: 7. CDR3 size: 15 residues. CDR3 sequence (DNA): TGTGCCAGCAGTGAGACAGGGTCCAGTGCAGATACGCAGTATTTT. This sequence encodes CASSETGSSADTQYF. Drawing the rest from reference TRBV2 and TRBJ2-3, the complete variable domain is EPEVTQTPSHQVTQMGQEVILRCVPISNHLYFYWYRQILGQKVEFLVSFYNNEISEKSEIFDDQFSVERPDGSNFTLKIRSTKLEDSAMYFCASSETGSSADTQYFGPGTRLTVL.

This clone showed up just once. V usage is TRBV28 and J usage is TRBJ1-5, with D possibly TRBD1 on 6 matching bases. Trimming removed 2 bases from V and 0 bases from J, with 14 bases in between. Per germline, CDR1 MDHEN and CDR2 SYDVKM. The CDR3 covers 17 residues. This CDR3 reads CASSLPRTVYSNQPQHF. DNA for the CDR3: TGTGCCAGCAGTTTACCTAGGACAGTTTATAGCAATCAGCCCCAGCATTTT.

The chain uses TRBV30 and TRBJ1-6; D remains ambiguous. Germline CDR1 GTSNPN, CDR2 SVGIG (reference sequence). Trimming removed 1 base from V and 0 bases from J, with 7 bases in between. The CDR3 length is 15 residues. This CDR3 reads CAWSDQSSYNSPLHF. CDR3 bases: TGTGCCTGGAGTGACCAGAGCTCCTATAATTCACCCCTCCACTTT.

This sequence joins TRBV3-1 (or the pseudogene TRBV3-2) and TRBJ1-1; D might be TRBD1 (5 bases). Trimming cost V 0 bases and J 8 bases, with 13 bases left between them. CDR1 is LGHDT, CDR2 YNNKEL, per germline (reference sequence). CDR3 length equals 14 residues. The CDR3 region is CASSQDSRGPEAFF. The CDR3 coding sequence is TGTGCCAGCAGCCAAGATTCGCGGGGCCCCGAAGCTTTCTTT.

The V gene is TRBV6-4, the J gene TRBJ1-6; tentative D call: TRBD1 (5 bases). The CDR3 has 14 amino acids. Germline CDR1 MRHNA, CDR2 SNTAGT. With 6 bases removed from V and 7 bases from J, the gap between germline ends came to 13 bases. The CDR3 DNA is TGTGCCAGCAGCCAACAGGATTCGAATTCACCCCTCCACTTT. Translated, it gives CASSQQDSNSPLHF.

This clone was observed a handful of times. This chain links TRBV25-1 with TRBJ1-5; D gene uncertain. The CDR3 is made up of 16 amino acids. Trimming pared 0 bases from V and 3 bases from J, leaving 12 bases between. From germline, CDR1 is MGHDK and CDR2 SYGVNS. As DNA, the CDR3 is TGTGCCAGCAGTGAATATAACCTAGAGCCCAATCAGCCCCAGCATTTT. Protein product: CASSEYNLEPNQPQHF.